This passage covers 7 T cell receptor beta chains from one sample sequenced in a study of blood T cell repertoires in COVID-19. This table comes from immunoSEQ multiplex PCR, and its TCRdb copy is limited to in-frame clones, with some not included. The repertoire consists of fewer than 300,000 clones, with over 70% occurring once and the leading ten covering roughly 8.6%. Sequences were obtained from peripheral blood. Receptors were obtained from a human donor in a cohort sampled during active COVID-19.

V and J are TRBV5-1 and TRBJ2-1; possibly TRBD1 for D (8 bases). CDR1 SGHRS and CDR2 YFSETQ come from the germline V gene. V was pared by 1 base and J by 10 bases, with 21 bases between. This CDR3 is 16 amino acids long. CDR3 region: CASSLWGGQDSLEQFF. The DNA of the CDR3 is TGCGCCAGCAGCTTGTGGGGGGGACAGGATTCCCTAGAGCAGTTCTTC.

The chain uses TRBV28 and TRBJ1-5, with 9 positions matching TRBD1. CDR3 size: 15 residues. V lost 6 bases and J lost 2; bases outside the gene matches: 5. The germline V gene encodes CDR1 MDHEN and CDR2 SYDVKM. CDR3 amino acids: CASRDRGRGNQPQHF. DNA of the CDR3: TGTGCCAGCAGGGACAGGGGCCGAGGCAATCAGCCCCAGCATTTT.

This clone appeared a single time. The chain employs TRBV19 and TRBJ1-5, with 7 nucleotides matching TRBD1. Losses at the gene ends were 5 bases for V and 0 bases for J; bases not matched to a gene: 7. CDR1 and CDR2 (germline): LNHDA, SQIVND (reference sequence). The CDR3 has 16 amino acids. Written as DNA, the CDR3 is TGTGCCAGTAGTTCCCGACAGGGACTTAGCAATCAGCCCCAGCATTTT. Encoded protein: CASSSRQGLSNQPQHF.

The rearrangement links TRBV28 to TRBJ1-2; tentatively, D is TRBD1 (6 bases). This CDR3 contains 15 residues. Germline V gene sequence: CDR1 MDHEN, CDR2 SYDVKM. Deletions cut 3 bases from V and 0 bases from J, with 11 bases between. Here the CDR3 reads CASSLPEGANYGYTF. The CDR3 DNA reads TGTGCCAGCAGTTTGCCCGAGGGGGCTAACTATGGCTACACCTTC.

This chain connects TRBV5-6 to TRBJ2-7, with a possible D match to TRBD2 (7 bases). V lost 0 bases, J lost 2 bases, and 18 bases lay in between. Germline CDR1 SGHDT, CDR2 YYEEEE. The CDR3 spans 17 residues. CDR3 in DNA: TGTGCCAGCAGCTTGGACCGGGGGGCTAGCACCACCTACGAGCAGTACTTC. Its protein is CASSLDRGASTTYEQYF. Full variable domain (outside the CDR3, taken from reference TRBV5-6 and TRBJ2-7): DAGVTQSPTHLIKTRGQQVTLRCSPKSGHDTVSWYQQALGQGPQFIFQYYEEEERQRGNFPDRFSGHQFPNYSSELNVNALLLGDSALYLCASSLDRGASTTYEQYFGPGTRLTVT.

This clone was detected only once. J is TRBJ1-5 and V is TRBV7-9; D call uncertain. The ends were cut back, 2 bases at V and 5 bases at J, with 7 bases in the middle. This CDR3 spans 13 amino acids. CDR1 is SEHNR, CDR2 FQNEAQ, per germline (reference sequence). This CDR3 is CASSLTSDQPQHF. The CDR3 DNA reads TGTGCCAGCAGCTTAACAAGCGATCAGCCCCAGCATTTT.

CDR3: CASSLTGGNTIYF. The CDR3 bases are TGTGCCAGCAGCTTGACAGGAGGAAACACCATATATTTT. V is TRBV5-6 and J is TRBJ1-3, with D possibly TRBD1 on 5 matching bases. This CDR3 has 13 residues. Trimming cost V 1 base and J 4 bases, with 6 bases left between them. CDR1 and CDR2 (germline): SGHDT, YYEEEE. Variable domain in full (rest from reference TRBV5-6 and TRBJ1-3): DAGVTQSPTHLIKTRGQQVTLRCSPKSGHDTVSWYQQALGQGPQFIFQYYEEEERQRGNFPDRFSGHQFPNYSSELNVNALLLGDSALYLCASSLTGGNTIYFGEGSWLTVV.